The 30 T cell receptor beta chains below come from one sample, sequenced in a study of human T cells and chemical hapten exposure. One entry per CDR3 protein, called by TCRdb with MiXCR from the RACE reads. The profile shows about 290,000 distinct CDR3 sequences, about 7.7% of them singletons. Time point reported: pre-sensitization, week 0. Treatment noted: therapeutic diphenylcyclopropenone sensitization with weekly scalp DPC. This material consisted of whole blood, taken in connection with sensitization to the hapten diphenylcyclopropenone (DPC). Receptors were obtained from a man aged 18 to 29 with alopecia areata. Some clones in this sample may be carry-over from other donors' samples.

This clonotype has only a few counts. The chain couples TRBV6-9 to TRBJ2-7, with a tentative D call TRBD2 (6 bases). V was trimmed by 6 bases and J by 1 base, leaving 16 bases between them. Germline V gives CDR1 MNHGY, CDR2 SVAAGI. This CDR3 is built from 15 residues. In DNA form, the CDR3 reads TGTGCCAGCAGCTCAAGCGGGCCAGGGTCCTACGAGCAGTACGTC. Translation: CASSSSGPGSYEQYV.

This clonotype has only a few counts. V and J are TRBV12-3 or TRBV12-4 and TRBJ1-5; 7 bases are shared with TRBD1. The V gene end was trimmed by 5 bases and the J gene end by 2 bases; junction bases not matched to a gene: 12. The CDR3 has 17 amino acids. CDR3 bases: TGTGCCAGCAGTCCAAGCTGGACAGGTCGGGGCAATCAGCCCCAGCATTTT. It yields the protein CASSPSWTGRGNQPQHF.

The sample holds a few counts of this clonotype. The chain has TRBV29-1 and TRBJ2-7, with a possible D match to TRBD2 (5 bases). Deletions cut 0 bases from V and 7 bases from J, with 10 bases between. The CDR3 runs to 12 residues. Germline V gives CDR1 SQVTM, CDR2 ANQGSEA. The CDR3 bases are TGCAGCGTTGAAGATCCCGGGGAAGAGCAGTACTTC. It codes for CSVEDPGEEQYF.

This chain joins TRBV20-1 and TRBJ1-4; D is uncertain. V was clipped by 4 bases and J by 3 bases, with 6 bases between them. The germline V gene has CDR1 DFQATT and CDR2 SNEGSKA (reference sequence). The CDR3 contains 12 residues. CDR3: CSATGANEKLFF. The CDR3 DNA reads TGCAGTGCTACCGGGGCTAATGAAAAACTGTTTTTT.

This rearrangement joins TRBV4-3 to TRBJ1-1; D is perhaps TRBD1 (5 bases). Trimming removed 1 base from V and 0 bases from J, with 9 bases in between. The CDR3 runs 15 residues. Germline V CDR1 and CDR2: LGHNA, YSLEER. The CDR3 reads CASSQAMGVNTEAFF. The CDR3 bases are TGCGCCAGCAGCCAAGCTATGGGGGTGAACACTGAAGCTTTCTTT.

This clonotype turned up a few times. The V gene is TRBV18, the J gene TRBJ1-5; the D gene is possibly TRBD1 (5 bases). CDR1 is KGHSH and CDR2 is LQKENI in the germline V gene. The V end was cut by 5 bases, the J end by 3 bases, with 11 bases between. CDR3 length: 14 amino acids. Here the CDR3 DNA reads TGTGCCAGCTCAGATGCAGGGAACAATCAGCCCCAGCATTTT. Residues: CASSDAGNNQPQHF. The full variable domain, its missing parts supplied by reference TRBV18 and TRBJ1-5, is NAGVMQNPRHLVRRRGQEARLRCSPMKGHSHVYWYRQLPEEGLKFMVYLQKENIIDESGMPKERFSAEFPKEGPSILRIQQVVRGDSAAYFCASSDAGNNQPQHFGDGTRLSIL.

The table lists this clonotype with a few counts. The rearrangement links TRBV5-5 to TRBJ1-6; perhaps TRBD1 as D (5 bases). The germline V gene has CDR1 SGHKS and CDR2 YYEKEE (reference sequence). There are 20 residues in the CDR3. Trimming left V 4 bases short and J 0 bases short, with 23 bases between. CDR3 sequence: CASSPWGVRLPNSYNSPLHF. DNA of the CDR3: TGTGCCAGCAGCCCTTGGGGGGTACGCCTCCCTAACTCCTATAATTCACCCCTCCACTTT.

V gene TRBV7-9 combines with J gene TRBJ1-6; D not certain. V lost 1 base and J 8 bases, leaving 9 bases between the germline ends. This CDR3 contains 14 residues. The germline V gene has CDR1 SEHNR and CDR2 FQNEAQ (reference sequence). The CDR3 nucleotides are TGTGCCAGCAGCTTAGGGGCAGGCCATTCACCCCTCCACTTT. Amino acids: CASSLGAGHSPLHF.

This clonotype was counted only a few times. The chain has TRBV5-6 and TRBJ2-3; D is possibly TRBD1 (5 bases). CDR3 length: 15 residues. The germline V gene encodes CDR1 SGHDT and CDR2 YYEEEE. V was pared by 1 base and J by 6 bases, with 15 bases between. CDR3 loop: CASSLTRQSTDTQYF. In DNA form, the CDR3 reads TGTGCCAGCAGCTTGACAAGACAGTCCACGGATACGCAGTATTTT.

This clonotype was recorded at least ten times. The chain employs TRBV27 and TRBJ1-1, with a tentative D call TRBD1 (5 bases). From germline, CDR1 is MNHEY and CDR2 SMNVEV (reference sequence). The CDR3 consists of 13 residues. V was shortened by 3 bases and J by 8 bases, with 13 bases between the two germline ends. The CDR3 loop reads CASSLSRVVEAFF. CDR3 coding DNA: TGTGCCAGCAGTTTGTCCAGGGTCGTAGAAGCTTTCTTT.

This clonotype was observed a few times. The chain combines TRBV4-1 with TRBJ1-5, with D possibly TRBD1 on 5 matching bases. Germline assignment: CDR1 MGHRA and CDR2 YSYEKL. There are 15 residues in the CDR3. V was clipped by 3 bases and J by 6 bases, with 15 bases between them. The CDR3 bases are TGCGCCAGCAGCCAGCCCCAGGGAAAAGGTCAGCCCCAGCATTTT. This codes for CASSQPQGKGQPQHF.

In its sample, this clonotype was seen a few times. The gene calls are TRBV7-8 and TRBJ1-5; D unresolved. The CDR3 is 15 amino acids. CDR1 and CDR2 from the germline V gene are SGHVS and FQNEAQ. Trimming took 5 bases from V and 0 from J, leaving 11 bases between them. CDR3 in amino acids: CASSGKTYSNQPQHF. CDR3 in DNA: TGTGCCAGCAGCGGCAAGACTTATAGCAATCAGCCCCAGCATTTT. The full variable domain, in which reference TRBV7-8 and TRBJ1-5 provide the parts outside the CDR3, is GAGVSQSPRYKVAKRGQDVALRCDPISGHVSLFWYQQALGQGPEFLTYFQNEAQLDKSGLPSDRFFAERPEGSVSTLKIQRTQQEDSAVYLCASSGKTYSNQPQHFGDGTRLSIL.

The CDR3 DNA reads TGTGCCAGCAGCTTCTTCAGGATCTCTGGGGCCAACGTCCTGACTTTC. It is translated as CASSFFRISGANVLTF. V gene TRBV5-4 combines with J gene TRBJ2-6; no definite D call. This CDR3 region has 16 residues. V was pared by 2 bases and J by 0 bases, with 9 bases between. Germline lookup yields CDR1 SGHNT and CDR2 YYREEE (reference sequence). Full variable domain (outside the CDR3, taken from reference TRBV5-4 and TRBJ2-6): ETGVTQSPTHLIKTRGQQVTLRCSSQSGHNTVSWYQQALGQGPQFIFQYYREEENGRGNFPPRFSGLQFPNYSSELNVNALELDDSALYLCASSFFRISGANVLTFGAGSRLTVL.

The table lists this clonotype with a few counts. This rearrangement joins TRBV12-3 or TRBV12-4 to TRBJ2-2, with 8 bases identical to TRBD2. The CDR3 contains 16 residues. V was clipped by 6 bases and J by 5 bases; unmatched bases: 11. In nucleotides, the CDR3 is TGTGCCAGCAGCCCCTCCGGACTAGCTCGGACCGGGGAGCTGTTTTTT. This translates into CASSPSGLARTGELFF.

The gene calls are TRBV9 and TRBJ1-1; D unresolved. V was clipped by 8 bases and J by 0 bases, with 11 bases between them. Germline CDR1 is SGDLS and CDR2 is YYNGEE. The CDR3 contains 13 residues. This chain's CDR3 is CASSVNMNTEAFF. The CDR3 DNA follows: TGTGCCAGTTCAGTCAACATGAACACTGAAGCTTTCTTT.

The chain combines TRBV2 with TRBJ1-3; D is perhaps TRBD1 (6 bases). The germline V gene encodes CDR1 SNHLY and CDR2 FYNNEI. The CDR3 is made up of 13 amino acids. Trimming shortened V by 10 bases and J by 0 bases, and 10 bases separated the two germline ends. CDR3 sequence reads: CATKQGSGNTIYF. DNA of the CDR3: TGTGCCACAAAACAGGGCTCTGGAAACACCATATATTTT.

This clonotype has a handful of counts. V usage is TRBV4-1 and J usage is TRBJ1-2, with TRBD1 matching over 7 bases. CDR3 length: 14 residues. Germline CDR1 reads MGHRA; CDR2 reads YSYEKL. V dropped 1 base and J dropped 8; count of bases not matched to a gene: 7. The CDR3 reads CASSQATGAPGYTF. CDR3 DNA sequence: TGCGCCAGCAGCCAAGCAACAGGGGCGCCCGGCTACACCTTC.

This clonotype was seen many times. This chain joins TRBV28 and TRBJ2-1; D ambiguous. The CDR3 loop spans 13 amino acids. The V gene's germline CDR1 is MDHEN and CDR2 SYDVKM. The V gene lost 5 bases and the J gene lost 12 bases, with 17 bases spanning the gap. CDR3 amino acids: CASSQSGSELQFF. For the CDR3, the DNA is TGTGCCAGCAGTCAGTCTGGATCTGAGTTGCAGTTCTTC.

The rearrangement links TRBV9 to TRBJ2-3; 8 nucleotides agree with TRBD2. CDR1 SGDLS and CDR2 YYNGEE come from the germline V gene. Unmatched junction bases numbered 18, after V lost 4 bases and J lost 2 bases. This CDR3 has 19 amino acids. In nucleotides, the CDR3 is TGTGCCAGCAGCACCCCGAAAAATAGGACTAGCAGTACCACAGATACGCAGTATTTT. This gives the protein CASSTPKNRTSSTTDTQYF.

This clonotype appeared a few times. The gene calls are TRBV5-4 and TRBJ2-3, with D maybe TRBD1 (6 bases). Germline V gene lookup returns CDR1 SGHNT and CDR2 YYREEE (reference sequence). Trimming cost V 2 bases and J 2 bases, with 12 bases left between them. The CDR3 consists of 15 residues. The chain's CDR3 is CASSFGQFITDTQYF. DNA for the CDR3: TGTGCCAGCAGCTTCGGACAGTTCATCACAGATACGCAGTATTTT.

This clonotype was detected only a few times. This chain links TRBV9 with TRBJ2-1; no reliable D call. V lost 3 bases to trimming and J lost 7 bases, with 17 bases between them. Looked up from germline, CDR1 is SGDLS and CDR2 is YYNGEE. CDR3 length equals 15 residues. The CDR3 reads CASSGLDGDWNEQFF. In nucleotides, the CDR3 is TGTGCCAGCAGCGGTTTGGACGGAGATTGGAATGAGCAGTTCTTC.

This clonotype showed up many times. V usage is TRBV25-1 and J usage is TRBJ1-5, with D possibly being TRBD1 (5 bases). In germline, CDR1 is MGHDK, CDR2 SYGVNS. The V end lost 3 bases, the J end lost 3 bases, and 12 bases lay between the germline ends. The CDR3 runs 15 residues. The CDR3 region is CASSDDSLFNQPQHF. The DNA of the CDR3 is TGTGCCAGCAGTGACGACAGTTTGTTCAATCAGCCCCAGCATTTT.

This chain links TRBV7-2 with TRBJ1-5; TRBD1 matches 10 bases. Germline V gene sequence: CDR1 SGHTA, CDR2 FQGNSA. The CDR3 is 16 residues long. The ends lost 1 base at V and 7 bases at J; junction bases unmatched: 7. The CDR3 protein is CASSLVGTGVSQPQHF. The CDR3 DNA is TGTGCCAGCAGCTTAGTTGGGACAGGGGTTAGCCAGCCCCAGCATTTT.

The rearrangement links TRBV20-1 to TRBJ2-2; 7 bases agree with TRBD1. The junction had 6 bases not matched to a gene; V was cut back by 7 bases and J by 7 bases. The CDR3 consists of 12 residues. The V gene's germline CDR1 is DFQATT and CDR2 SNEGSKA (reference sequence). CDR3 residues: CSVRQGGGELFF. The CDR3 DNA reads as TGCAGTGTCCGACAGGGTGGCGGGGAGCTGTTTTTT.

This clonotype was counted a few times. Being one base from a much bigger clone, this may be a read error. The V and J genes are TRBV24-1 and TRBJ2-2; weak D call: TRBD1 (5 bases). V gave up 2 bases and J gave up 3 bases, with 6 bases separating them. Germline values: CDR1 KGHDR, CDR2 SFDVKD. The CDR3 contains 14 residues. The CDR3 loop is CATSDSRDTGELFF. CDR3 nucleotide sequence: TGTGCCACCAGTGATTCCAGGGACACCGGGGAGCTGTTTTTT.

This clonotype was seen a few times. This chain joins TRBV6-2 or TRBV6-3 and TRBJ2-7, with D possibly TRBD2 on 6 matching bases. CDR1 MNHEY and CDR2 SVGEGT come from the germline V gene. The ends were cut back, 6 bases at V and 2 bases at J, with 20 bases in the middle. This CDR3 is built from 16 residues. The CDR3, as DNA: TGTGCCAGCAGCACCGGGAGCTCACTGGGGGCCTACGAGCAGTACTTC. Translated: CASSTGSSLGAYEQYF.

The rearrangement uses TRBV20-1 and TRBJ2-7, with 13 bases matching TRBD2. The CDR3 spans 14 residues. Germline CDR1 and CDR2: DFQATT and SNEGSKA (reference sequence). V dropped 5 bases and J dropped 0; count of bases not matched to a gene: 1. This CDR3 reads CSAGLAGDSYEQYF. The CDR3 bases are TGCAGTGCTGGACTAGCGGGGGACTCCTACGAGCAGTACTTC.

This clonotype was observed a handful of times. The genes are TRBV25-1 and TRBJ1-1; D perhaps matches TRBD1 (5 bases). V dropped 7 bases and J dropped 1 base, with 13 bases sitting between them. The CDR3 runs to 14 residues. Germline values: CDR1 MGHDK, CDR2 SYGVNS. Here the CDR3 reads CASTPDDRNTEAFF. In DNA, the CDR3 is TGTGCCAGCACCCCAGACGACAGGAACACTGAAGCTTTCTTT.

Here the CDR3 DNA reads TGTGCCAGCAGCCGACCTTGGGGGGCCTCTAGGGACACTGAAGCTTTCTTT. It translates to CASSRPWGASRDTEAFF. The gene calls are TRBV6-5 and TRBJ1-1, with D possibly TRBD1 on 6 matching bases. CDR3 size: 17 residues. From germline, CDR1 is MNHEY and CDR2 SVGAGI. V was pared by 6 bases and J by 3 bases, with 23 bases between.

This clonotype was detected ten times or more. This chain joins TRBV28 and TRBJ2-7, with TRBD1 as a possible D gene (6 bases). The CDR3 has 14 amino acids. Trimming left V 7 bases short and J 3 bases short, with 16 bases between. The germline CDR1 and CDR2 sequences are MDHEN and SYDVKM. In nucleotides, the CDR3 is TGTGCCAGCACCGAGACAGGATTATACTACGAGCAGTACTTC. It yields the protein CASTETGLYYEQYF.